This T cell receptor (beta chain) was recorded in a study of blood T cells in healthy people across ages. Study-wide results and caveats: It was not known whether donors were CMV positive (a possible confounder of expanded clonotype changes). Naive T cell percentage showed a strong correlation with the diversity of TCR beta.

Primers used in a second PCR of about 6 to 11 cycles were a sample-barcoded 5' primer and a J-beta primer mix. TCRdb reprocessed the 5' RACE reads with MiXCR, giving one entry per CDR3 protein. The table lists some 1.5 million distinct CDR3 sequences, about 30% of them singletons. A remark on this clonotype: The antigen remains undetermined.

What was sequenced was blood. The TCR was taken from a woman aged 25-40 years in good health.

For the CDR3, the DNA is TGTGCCAGCAGTGAGGTGGTTGAAGCTTTCTTT. Encoded protein: CASSEVVEAFF. This rearrangement joins TRBV2 to TRBJ1-1; D not certain. The CDR3 is 11 amino acids. Looked up from germline, CDR1 is SNHLY and CDR2 is FYNNEI. The ends were cut back, 3 bases at V and 7 bases at J, with 6 bases in the middle. The variable domain in full, with the rest retrieved from reference TRBV2 and TRBJ1-1, is EPEVTQTPSHQVTQMGQEVILRCVPISNHLYFYWYRQILGQKVEFLVSFYNNEISEKSEIFDDQFSVERPDGSNFTLKIRSTKLEDSAMYFCASSEVVEAFFGQGTRLTVV.